The 10 T cell receptor beta chains below all came from one sample that was sequenced in a study of OX40 agonist ivuxolimab in advanced cancers. The assay was immunoSEQ multiplex PCR, and TCRdb's table has in-frame clones only and misses some. The table shows roughly 63,000 clones, with 85% to 90% occurring only once. The source material was CD4+ or CD8+ T cells sorted from blood, sampled in a trial of the OX40 agonist ivuxolimab. The receptors were gathered from an adult with an advanced solid tumor such as melanoma, head and neck, liver or kidney cancer.

The J gene is TRBJ2-2, the V gene TRBV10-3, with D possibly TRBD2 on 6 matching bases. V dropped 7 bases and J dropped 4 bases, with 7 bases sitting between them. Looked up from germline, CDR1 is ENHRY and CDR2 is SYGVKD. This CDR3 region has 12 residues. As DNA, the CDR3 is TGTGCCATCATGGAGGGCACCGGGGAGCTGTTTTTT. Its translation: CAIMEGTGELFF.

This chain uses TRBV27 with TRBJ1-5; D unresolved. The CDR3 contains 14 residues. V shed 0 bases and J shed 5 bases, with 8 bases lying between them. From germline, CDR1 is MNHEY and CDR2 SMNVEV (reference sequence). CDR3 sequence (DNA): TGTGCCAGCAGTTTATCGGGGATTTATCAGCCCCAGCATTTT. This translates into CASSLSGIYQPQHF.

This clone was detected only a few times. The CDR3 bases are TGTGCCAGAAGCTTTGCCCAGTACTTC. Its translation: CARSFAQYF. V is TRBV5-3 and J is TRBJ2-5; D call uncertain. TRBV5-3 is known as an ORF, though its function is uncertain. V lost 2 bases, J lost 9 bases, and 2 bases lay in between. The CDR3 contains 9 residues.

This clone was seen a single time. The same CDR3 can be traced to other DNA sequences in this sample. The chain recombines TRBV9 with TRBJ2-1; D is unclear. Germline V gives CDR1 SGDLS, CDR2 YYNGEE. The V and J ends lost 0 bases and 4 bases respectively, with 8 bases between them. The CDR3 has 14 amino acids. CDR3 nucleotide sequence: TGTGCCAGCAGCGTAGGTAGCCGGTACAATGAGCAGTTCTTC. It yields the protein CASSVGSRYNEQFF.

V usage is TRBV7-8 and J usage is TRBJ2-1, with 9 bases matching TRBD2. The length of the CDR3 is 17 residues. Germline V CDR1 and CDR2: SGHVS, FQNEAQ. Trimming at V came to 3 bases and at J to 4 bases, leaving 10 bases not matched to a gene. The CDR3 spells CASSLVAGEITYNEQFF. The CDR3, as DNA: TGTGCCAGCAGCTTGGTAGCGGGAGAGATAACATACAATGAGCAGTTCTTC.

The chain links TRBV4-1 to TRBJ2-7; D ambiguous. This CDR3 has 14 amino acids. V was clipped by 1 base and J by 2 bases, with 9 bases between them. Germline V lookup: CDR1 MGHRA, CDR2 YSYEKL. The DNA for the CDR3 is TGCGCCAGCAGCCAAGTCGCAGCTACCTACGAGCAGTACTTC. Translating gives CASSQVAATYEQYF.

V is TRBV7-9 and J is TRBJ1-1, with no clear D. This CDR3 contains 14 residues. Germline lookup yields CDR1 SEHNR and CDR2 FQNEAQ (reference sequence). V lost 5 bases, J lost 2 bases, and 12 bases lay in between. In nucleotides, the CDR3 is TGTGCCAGCAGCCCGCCAGAATATAACACTGAAGCTTTCTTT. Protein sequence: CASSPPEYNTEAFF.

This clone occurred once. V usage is TRBV19 and J usage is TRBJ2-1; D gene uncertain. The germline V gene encodes CDR1 LNHDA and CDR2 SQIVND (reference sequence). The CDR3 loop spans 14 amino acids. Trimming left V 4 bases short and J 0 bases short, with 7 bases between. CDR3 sequence reads: CASSRTSSYNEQFF. DNA of the CDR3: TGTGCCAGTAGTAGGACGAGCTCCTACAATGAGCAGTTCTTC.

This clone was seen once. V and J are TRBV13 and TRBJ2-3, with unresolved D. CDR1 and CDR2 (germline): PRHDT, FYEKMQ (reference sequence). Trimming took 2 bases from V and 1 from J, leaving 7 bases between them. This CDR3 has 14 residues. The CDR3 bases are TGTGCCAGCAGCTTAAAACAAGGCACAGATACGCAGTATTTT. Translation gives CASSLKQGTDTQYF.

Details on this clone: Other DNA sequences in the same sample also yield this CDR3. This chain joins TRBV27 and TRBJ1-1; D is undetermined. Trimming pared 2 bases from V and 0 bases from J, leaving 4 bases between. In germline, CDR1 is MNHEY, CDR2 SMNVEV (reference sequence). CDR3 length: 13 residues. This chain's CDR3 is CASSLLMNTEAFF. Written as DNA, the CDR3 is TGTGCCAGCAGTTTACTTATGAACACTGAAGCTTTCTTT.